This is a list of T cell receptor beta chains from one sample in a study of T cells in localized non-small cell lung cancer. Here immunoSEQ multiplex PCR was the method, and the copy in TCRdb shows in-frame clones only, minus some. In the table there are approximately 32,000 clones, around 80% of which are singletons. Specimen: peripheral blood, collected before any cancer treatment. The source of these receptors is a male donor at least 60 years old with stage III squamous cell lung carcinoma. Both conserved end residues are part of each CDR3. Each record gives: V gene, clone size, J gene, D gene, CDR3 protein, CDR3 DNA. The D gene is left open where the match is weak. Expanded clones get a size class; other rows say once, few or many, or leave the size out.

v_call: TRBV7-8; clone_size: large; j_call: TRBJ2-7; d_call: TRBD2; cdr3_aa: CASSFSGTLSHEQYF; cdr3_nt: TGTGCCAGCAGCTTTAGCGGGACTTTGTCTCACGAGCAGTACTTC
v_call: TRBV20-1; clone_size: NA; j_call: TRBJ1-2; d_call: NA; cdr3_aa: CSARLQRRYTF; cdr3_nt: TGCAGTGCTAGATTGCAGAGGCGCTACACCTTC
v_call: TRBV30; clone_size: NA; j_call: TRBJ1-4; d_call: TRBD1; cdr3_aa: CAWLVPQGGADEKLFF; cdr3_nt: TGTGCCTGGCTCGTCCCTCAGGGGGGCGCCGACGAAAAACTGTTTTTT
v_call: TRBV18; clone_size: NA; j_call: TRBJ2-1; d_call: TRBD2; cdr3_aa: CASSRLANNYNEQFF; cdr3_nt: TGTGCCAGCTCACGACTAGCGAACAACTACAATGAGCAGTTCTTC
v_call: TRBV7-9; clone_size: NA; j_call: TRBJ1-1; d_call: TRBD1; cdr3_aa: CASSPGQGVGNTEAFF; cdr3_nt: TGTGCCAGCAGCCCCGGACAGGGGGTCGGGAACACTGAAGCTTTCTTT
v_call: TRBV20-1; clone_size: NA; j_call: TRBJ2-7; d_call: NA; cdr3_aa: CSARDKYEQYF; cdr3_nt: TGCAGTGCTAGAGATAAATACGAGCAGTACTTC
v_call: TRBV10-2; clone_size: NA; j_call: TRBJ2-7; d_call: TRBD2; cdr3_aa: CASSVLAGVPGEQYF; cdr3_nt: TGCGCCAGCAGTGTACTAGCGGGAGTCCCCGGCGAGCAGTACTTC
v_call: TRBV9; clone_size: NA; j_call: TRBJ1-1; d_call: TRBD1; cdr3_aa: CASSEGQGIFTNTEAFF; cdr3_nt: TGTGCCAGCAGCGAAGGACAGGGGATTTTTACGAACACTGAAGCTTTCTTT
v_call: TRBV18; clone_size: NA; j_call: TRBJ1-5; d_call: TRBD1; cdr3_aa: CASSRFPGQGGDQPQHF; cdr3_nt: TGTGCCAGCTCCCGTTTCCCGGGACAGGGAGGCGATCAGCCCCAGCATTTT
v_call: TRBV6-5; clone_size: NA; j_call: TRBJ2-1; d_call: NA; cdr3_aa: CASSYTKSGIEQFF; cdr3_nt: TGTGCCAGCAGTTACACCAAATCGGGGATAGAGCAGTTCTTC